This T cell receptor beta chain was obtained from a study of T cells in Graves' hyperthyroidism and ophthalmopathy. Exclusion followed for patients with uncontrolled infection, other autoimmune disease, pregnancy or lactation. The trim removed 4 bases at V and 4 bases at J, leaving 11 bases unmatched. Germline-derived CDR1 and CDR2 are LNHDA and SQIVND (reference sequence). CDR3 length: 17 residues. This clonotype was seen ten or more times. What was amplified from RNA transcripts were TCR beta CDR3 regions. The study used the HTBI primer set for a first-round RT-PCR of the TCR CDR3. MiXCR was run by TCRdb on the multiplex PCR reads, yielding one entry per CDR3 protein. The sample includes under 750,000 distinct CDR3 sequences, around 20% of them seen just once.

Sequencing used blood. The TCR was taken from a woman in her forties or fifties with Graves' hyperthyroidism that later progressed to Graves' ophthalmopathy. The J gene is TRBJ1-1, the V gene TRBV19, with 11 bases that match TRBD1. The chain's CDR3 is CASSKGTGGVSGTEAFF. CDR3 DNA: TGTGCCAGTAGTAAAGGGACAGGGGGAGTGTCGGGCACTGAAGCTTTCTTT.